A selection of T cell receptor beta chains follows, all from one sample in a study of radiotherapy plus CTLA-4 blockade in lung cancer. Some clones are missing from TCRdb's copy, which holds only in-frame ones; the method was immunoSEQ multiplex PCR. The data hold 45,000 to 75,000 clones, with 75% to 85% observed a single time. Sample: peripheral blood, taken from a patient treated with radiotherapy plus ipilimumab. The receptors stem from a human donor with non-small cell lung cancer who had a partial response to radiotherapy plus ipilimumab. Both conserved end residues are part of each CDR3. D genes are given only for firm matches. Where a row states a size, it is once, few, many or the class of an expanded clone; other rows omit it.

clone size	J gene	D gene	V gene	CDR3 DNA	CDR3 protein
NA	TRBJ1-1	TRBD1	TRBV9	TGTGCCAGCAGCGTAGCTGGCGCGGGACAGAAAGCTTTCTTT	CASSVAGAGQKAFF
NA	TRBJ1-6	NA	TRBV2	TGTGCCAGCAGTGTTACAGCCTATAATTCACCCCTCCACTTT	CASSVTAYNSPLHF
NA	TRBJ1-1	NA	TRBV23-1	TGCGCCAGCAGTCACCCTAGAACGAGCGGCAGGAACACTGAAGCTTTCTTT	CASSHPRTSGRNTEAFF
NA	TRBJ2-5	NA	TRBV11-1	TGTGCCAGCAGCCCACCCGGAGACGAGACCCAGTACTTC	CASSPPGDETQYF
NA	TRBJ2-3	TRBD1	TRBV10-1	TGCGCCAGCAGTGTCACCGGGACAGGGGAAACAGATACGCAGTATTTT	CASSVTGTGETDTQYF
NA	TRBJ2-1	NA	TRBV9	TGTGCCAGCAGCGTAACGGGGGGCTCCGCCAATGAGCAGTTCTTC	CASSVTGGSANEQFF
NA	TRBJ2-7	NA	TRBV10-1	TGCGCCAGCAGTGAGTCGAACAGGGGAGGCTACGAGCAGTACTTC	CASSESNRGGYEQYF
NA	TRBJ1-2	NA	TRBV2	TGTGCCAGCAGCCTTGGGCATGGCTACACCTTC	CASSLGHGYTF
NA	TRBJ1-2	TRBD1	TRBV29-1	TGCAGCGTCTATCGGGACAGGGGTGATGGCTACACCTTC	CSVYRDRGDGYTF
NA	TRBJ2-7	NA	TRBV19	TGTGCCAGTAGTATCTACCCATCCTACGAGCAGTACTTC	CASSIYPSYEQYF
few	TRBJ2-7	TRBD1	TRBV6-5	TGTGCCAGCAGTAGGTCCGGACAGGGCTACGAGCAGTACTTC	CASSRSGQGYEQYF
NA	TRBJ1-1	TRBD1	TRBV5-1	TGCGCCAGCAGCTTCGGGACAGCGTTCACTGAAGCTTTCTTT	CASSFGTAFTEAFF
NA	TRBJ2-3	TRBD1	TRBV6-5	TGTGCCAGCAGTTACGGGACAGGGCGGACAGATACGCAGTATTTT	CASSYGTGRTDTQYF
NA	TRBJ1-3	TRBD1	TRBV30	TGTGCCTTAACGGGACAGGGGAGAAACACCATATATTTT	CALTGQGRNTIYF